This TCR beta chain emerged from a study of blood T cell repertoires in COVID-19. Repertoires were generated with immunoSEQ multiplex PCR, while TCRdb's copy carries only in-frame clones and drops some. The sample contains some 70,000 clones, around 88% of which appear only once. The V end was cut by 6 bases, the J end by 2 bases, with 6 bases between. This CDR3 comprises 12 residues. Sample: peripheral blood. The chain carries TRBV12-3 or TRBV12-4 and TRBJ2-3; D is unclear. This TCR was recovered from a man between 60 and 75 years old with acute or convalescent COVID-19. Here the CDR3 DNA reads TGTGCCAGCAGCCTAAACACAGATACGCAGTATTTT. Translation: CASSLNTDTQYF.